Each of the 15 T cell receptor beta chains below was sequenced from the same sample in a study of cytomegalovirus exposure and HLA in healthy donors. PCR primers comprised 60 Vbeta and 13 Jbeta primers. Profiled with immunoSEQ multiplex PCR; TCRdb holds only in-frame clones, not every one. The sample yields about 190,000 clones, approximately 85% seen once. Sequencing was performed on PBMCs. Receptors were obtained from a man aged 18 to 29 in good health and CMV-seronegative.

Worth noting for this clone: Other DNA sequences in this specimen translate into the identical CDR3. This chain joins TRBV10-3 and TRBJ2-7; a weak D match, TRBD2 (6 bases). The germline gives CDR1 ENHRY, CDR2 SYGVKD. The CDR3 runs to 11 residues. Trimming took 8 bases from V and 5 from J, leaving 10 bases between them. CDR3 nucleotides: TGTGCCATCGGCCGGGGGAACGAGCAGTACTTC. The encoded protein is CAIGRGNEQYF.

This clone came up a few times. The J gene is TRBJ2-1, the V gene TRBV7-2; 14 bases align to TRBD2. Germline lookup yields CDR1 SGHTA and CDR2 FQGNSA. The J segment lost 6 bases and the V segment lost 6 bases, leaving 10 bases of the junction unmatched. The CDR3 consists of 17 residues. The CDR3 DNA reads TGTGCCAGCAGTCAAGGACTAGCGGGAGGTTTCGGCAATGAGCAGTTCTTC. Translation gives CASSQGLAGGFGNEQFF.

DNA of the CDR3: TGTGCCAGACAGCCCAGGACAGCGAATGAAAAACTGTTTTTT. Translation: CARQPRTANEKLFF. The J gene is TRBJ1-4, the V gene TRBV6-8; a weak D match, TRBD1 (6 bases). Germline V CDR1 and CDR2: MNHGY, SAAAGT. Trimming took 9 bases from V and 5 from J, leaving 16 bases between them. There are 14 residues in the CDR3.

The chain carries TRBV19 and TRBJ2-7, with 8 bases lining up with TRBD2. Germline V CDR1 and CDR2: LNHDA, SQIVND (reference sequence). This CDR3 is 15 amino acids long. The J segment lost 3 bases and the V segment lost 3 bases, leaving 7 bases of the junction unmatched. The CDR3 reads CASSIGTREGYEQYF. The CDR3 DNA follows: TGTGCCAGTAGTATTGGGACTAGGGAAGGCTACGAGCAGTACTTC. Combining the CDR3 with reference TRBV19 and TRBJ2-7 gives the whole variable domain DGGITQSPKYLFRKEGQNVTLSCEQNLNHDAMYWYRQDPGQGLRLIYYSQIVNDFQKGDIAEGYSVSREKKESFPLTVTSAQKNPTAFYLCASSIGTREGYEQYFGPGTRLTVT.

The CDR3 sequence is CASSPRTGNVYADTQYF. The CDR3 DNA follows: TGTGCCAGCAGCCCCCGGACAGGGAATGTTTATGCAGATACGCAGTATTTT. The chain recombines TRBV7-9 with TRBJ2-3, with 8 bases aligning to TRBD1. The junction had 14 bases not matched to a gene; V was cut back by 5 bases and J by 4 bases. The CDR3 contains 17 residues. Germline lookup yields CDR1 SEHNR and CDR2 FQNEAQ (reference sequence).

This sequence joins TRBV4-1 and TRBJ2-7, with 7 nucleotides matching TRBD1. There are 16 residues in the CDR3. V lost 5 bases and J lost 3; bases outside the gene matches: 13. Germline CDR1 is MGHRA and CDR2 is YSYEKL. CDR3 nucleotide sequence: TGCGCCAGCAGCGTCCGGGACAGCGATACATTCTACGAGCAGTACTTC. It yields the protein CASSVRDSDTFYEQYF.

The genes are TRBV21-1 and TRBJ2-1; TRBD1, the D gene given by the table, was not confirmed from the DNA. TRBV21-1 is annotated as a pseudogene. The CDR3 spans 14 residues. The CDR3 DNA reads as TGTGCCAGCAGCACCCGACAGGGGTCGGGTGAGCAGTTCTTC. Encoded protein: CASSTRQGSGEQFF.

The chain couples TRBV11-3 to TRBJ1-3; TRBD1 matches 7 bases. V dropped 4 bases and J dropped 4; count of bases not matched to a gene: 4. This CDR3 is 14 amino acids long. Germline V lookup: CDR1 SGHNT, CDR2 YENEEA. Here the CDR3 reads CASSSRDSGNTIYF. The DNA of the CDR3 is TGTGCCAGCAGCTCTCGGGACAGCGGAAACACCATATATTTT.

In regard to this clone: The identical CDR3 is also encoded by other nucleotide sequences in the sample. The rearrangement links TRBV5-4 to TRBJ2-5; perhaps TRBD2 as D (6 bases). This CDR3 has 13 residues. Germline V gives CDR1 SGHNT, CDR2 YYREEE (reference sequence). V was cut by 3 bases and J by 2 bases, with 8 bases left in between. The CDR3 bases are TGTGCCAGCAGCTCCGCGGGGCAAGAGACCCAGTACTTC. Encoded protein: CASSSAGQETQYF. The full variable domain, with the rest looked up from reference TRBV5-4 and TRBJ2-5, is ETGVTQSPTHLIKTRGQQVTLRCSSQSGHNTVSWYQQALGQGPQFIFQYYREEENGRGNFPPRFSGLQFPNYSSELNVNALELDDSALYLCASSSAGQETQYFGPGTRLLVL.

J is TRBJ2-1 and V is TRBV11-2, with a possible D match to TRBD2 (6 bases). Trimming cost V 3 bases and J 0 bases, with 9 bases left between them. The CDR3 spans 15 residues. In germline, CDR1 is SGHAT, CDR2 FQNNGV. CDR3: CASSLGGGSYNEQFF. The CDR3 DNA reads TGTGCCAGCAGCTTGGGGGGAGGCTCCTACAATGAGCAGTTCTTC.

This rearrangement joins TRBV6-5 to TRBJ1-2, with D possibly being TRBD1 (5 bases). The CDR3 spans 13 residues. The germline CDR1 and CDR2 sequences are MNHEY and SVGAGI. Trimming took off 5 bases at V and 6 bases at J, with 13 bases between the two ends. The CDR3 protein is CASSKGFSDGYTF. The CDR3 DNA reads TGTGCCAGCAGTAAGGGGTTTTCGGATGGCTACACCTTC.

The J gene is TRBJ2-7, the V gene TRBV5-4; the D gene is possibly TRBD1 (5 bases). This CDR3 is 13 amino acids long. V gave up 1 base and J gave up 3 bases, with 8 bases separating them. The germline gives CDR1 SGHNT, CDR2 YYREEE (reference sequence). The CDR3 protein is CASSLPTDYEQYF. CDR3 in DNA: TGTGCCAGCAGCTTGCCGACAGACTACGAGCAGTACTTC. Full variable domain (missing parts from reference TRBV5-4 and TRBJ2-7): ETGVTQSPTHLIKTRGQQVTLRCSSQSGHNTVSWYQQALGQGPQFIFQYYREEENGRGNFPPRFSGLQFPNYSSELNVNALELDDSALYLCASSLPTDYEQYFGPGTRLTVT.

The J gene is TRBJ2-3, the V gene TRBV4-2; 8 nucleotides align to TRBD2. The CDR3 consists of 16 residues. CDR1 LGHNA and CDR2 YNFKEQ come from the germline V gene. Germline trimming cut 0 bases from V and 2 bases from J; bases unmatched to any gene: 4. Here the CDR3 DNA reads TGTGCCAGCAGCCAAGATATCGGACTAGCCACAGATACGCAGTATTTT. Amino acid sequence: CASSQDIGLATDTQYF.

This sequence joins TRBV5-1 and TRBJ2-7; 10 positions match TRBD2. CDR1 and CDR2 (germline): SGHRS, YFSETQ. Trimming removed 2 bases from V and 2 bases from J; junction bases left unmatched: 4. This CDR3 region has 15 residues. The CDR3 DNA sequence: TGCGCCAGCAGCTTTAGACTAGCGGGTCCCTACGAGCAGTACTTC. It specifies CASSFRLAGPYEQYF.

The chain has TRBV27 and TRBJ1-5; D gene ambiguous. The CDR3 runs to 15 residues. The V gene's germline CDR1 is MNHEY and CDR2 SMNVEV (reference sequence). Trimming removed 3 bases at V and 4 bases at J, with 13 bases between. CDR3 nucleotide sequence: TGTGCCAGCAGTTTTGAGGGTATCGGAAATCAGCCCCAGCATTTT. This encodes CASSFEGIGNQPQHF.